This TCR beta chain came from a study of shared clonotypes between healthy human individuals. Study overall: Three CD4 naive, three CD4 memory, two CD8 naive and one CD8 memory plate were used per donor.

Data came from immunoSEQ multiplex PCR; TCRdb stores just in-frame clones and leaves some out. Counted here are approximately 640,000 clones, about 90% occurring once; the ten biggest clones make up 30% to 35%. The CDR3 runs to 15 residues. The germline CDR1 and CDR2 sequences are SGHTA and FQGTGA. V was clipped by 1 base and J by 0 bases; unmatched bases: 3. Findings and caveats of the study: Non-shared clonotypes had lower generation probabilities than clonotypes shared by all four sorted-subset donors.

On this clone itself: Its antigen is not identified.

CD8 memory merged CD45RO+ with CCR7-negative CD45RA+ TemRA cells. Sequencing was performed on memory CD8+ T cells from PBMCs. Subset described: CD45RO+ cells pooled with CCR7-negative TemRA cells. The chain links TRBV7-3 to TRBJ2-7, with TRBD2 matching 7 bases. The clonotype was recovered from a man between 18 and 29 years old in good health. Some clones in this sample may be carry-over from other donors' samples. Here the CDR3 reads CASSLMASGSYEQYF. The CDR3 bases are TGTGCCAGCAGCTTAATGGCTAGCGGCTCCTACGAGCAGTACTTC.